Listed here are 9 T cell receptor beta chains from one sample, sequenced in a study of T cell responses to AZD1222 COVID-19 vaccine (dated by TCRdb to 2020 to 2022). Explained via the paper, the time point label denotes: baseline before first vaccination. The protocol used for the library was the immunoSEQ multiplex PCR assay. In TCRdb, the immuneACCESS table is reduced to in-frame sequences with V and J assigned. These tables do not hold every clone; where another copy was compared, an unresolved V gene accounts for under half, and the others remain unexplained. This sample's table contains about 140,000 clones. The top ten hold under 2.5% of the sample. The sample was peripheral blood. All receptors come from an adult in good health.

The chain combines TRBV9 with TRBJ2-1; D may be TRBD1 (5 bases). The CDR3 totals 15 residues. Germline V gene lookup returns CDR1 SGDLS and CDR2 YYNGEE. The V end was cut by 3 bases, the J end by 2 bases, with 12 bases between. The CDR3 DNA follows: TGTGCCAGCAGCGAGGGGTCTATAACCTACAATGAGCAGTTCTTC. Translation gives CASSEGSITYNEQFF.

The V call is TRBV19, the J call TRBJ2-6, with TRBD1 identical over 10 bases. V gave up 7 bases and J gave up 0 bases; unmatched junction bases: 9. Germline CDR1 reads LNHDA; CDR2 reads SQIVND (reference sequence). CDR3 length: 18 residues. CDR3 residues: CASTQGQGRDSGANVLTF. The CDR3 DNA is TGTGCCAGTACTCAGGGACAGGGGAGGGACTCTGGGGCCAACGTCCTGACTTTC.

J is TRBJ2-1 and V is TRBV27, with D tentatively TRBD1 or TRBD2 (5 bases each). Germline V gene data show CDR1 as MNHEY and CDR2 as SMNVEV (reference sequence). This CDR3 spans 15 amino acids. Trimming removed 4 bases from V and 0 bases from J, with 10 bases in between. The CDR3: CASSWGSSSYNEQFF. The CDR3 DNA sequence: TGTGCCAGCAGTTGGGGGTCCAGCTCCTACAATGAGCAGTTCTTC.

This chain joins TRBV30 and TRBJ1-4; no definite D call. Germline V lookup: CDR1 GTSNPN, CDR2 SVGIG (reference sequence). V was shortened by 0 bases and J by 7 bases, with 12 bases between the two germline ends. This CDR3 spans 14 amino acids. CDR3 residues: CAWSVRTGSEKLFF. CDR3 nucleotides: TGTGCCTGGAGTGTACGAACCGGGTCTGAAAAACTGTTTTTT.

V and J are TRBV2 and TRBJ1-2; D not resolved. CDR1 and CDR2 from the germline V gene are SNHLY and FYNNEI. There are 13 residues in the CDR3. V shed 5 bases and J shed 5 bases, with 12 bases lying between them. The CDR3 reads CASSRWGRYGYTF. In DNA form, the CDR3 reads TGTGCCAGCAGTCGGTGGGGAAGGTATGGCTACACCTTC.

The genes are TRBV6-5 and TRBJ2-3; tentative D call: TRBD1 (5 bases). Germline V gene lookup returns CDR1 MNHEY and CDR2 SVGAGI. V shed 7 bases and J shed 0 bases, with 11 bases lying between them. This CDR3 has 14 residues. CDR3 residues: CASTRTLSTDTQYF. Written as DNA, the CDR3 is TGTGCCAGCACCCGGACACTTAGCACAGATACGCAGTATTTT.

The chain has TRBV9 and TRBJ1-2; 9 nucleotides agree with TRBD1. CDR3 length: 16 residues. Germline CDR1 reads SGDLS; CDR2 reads YYNGEE. J lost 5 bases, V lost 6 bases, and 14 bases had no gene match. CDR3: CASTLNRDRDPYGYTF. The CDR3 bases are TGTGCCAGCACATTAAACCGGGACAGGGACCCTTATGGCTACACCTTC.

This rearrangement joins TRBV19 to TRBJ1-5; D unclear. CDR1 LNHDA and CDR2 SQIVND come from the germline V gene (reference sequence). The CDR3 contains 13 residues. V lost 5 bases to trimming and J lost 6 bases, with 11 bases between them. The CDR3 sequence is CASSYGLSQPQHF. Here the CDR3 DNA reads TGTGCCAGTAGTTATGGGTTGAGTCAGCCCCAGCATTTT. The full variable domain, with the rest looked up from reference TRBV19 and TRBJ1-5, is DGGITQSPKYLFRKEGQNVTLSCEQNLNHDAMYWYRQDPGQGLRLIYYSQIVNDFQKGDIAEGYSVSREKKESFPLTVTSAQKNPTAFYLCASSYGLSQPQHFGDGTRLSIL.

The rearrangement links TRBV7-8 to TRBJ2-5; D gene uncertain. This CDR3 region has 14 residues. Trimming left V 1 base short and J 4 bases short, with 10 bases between. Germline V gene data show CDR1 as SGHVS and CDR2 as FQNEAQ. The CDR3 region is CASSLEISGETQYF. The CDR3 nucleotides are TGTGCCAGCAGCTTAGAAATTTCTGGAGAGACCCAGTACTTC.